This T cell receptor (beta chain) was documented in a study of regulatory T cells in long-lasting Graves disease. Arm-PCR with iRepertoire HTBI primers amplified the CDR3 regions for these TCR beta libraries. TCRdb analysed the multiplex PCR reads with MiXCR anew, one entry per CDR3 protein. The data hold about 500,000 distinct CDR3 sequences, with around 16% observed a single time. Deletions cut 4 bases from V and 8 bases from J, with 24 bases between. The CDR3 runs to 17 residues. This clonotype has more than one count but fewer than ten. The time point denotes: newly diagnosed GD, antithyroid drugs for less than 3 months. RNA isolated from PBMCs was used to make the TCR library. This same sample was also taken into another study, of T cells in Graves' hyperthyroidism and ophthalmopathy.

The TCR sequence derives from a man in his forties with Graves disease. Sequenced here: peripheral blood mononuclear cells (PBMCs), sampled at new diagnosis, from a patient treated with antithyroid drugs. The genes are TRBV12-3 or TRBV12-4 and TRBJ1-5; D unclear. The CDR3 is CASSSNSIRGPREPQHF. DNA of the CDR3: TGTGCCAGCAGTTCGAACTCCATACGAGGGCCCCGGGAGCCCCAGCATTTT.